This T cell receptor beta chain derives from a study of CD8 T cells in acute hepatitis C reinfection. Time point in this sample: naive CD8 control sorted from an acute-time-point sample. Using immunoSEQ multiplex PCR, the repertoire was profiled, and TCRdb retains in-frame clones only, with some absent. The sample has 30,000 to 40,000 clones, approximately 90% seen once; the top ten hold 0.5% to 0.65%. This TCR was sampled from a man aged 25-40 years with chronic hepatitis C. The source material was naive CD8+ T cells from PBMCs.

DNA of the CDR3: TGCAGCGTTGTAGTCGGGAGTTCTCGTCCCGGGGAGCTGTTTTTT. It is translated as CSVVVGSSRPGELFF. V and J are TRBV29-1 and TRBJ2-2; maybe TRBD2 (6 bases). Per the germline V gene, CDR1 is SQVTM and CDR2 is ANQGSEA. CDR3 length: 15 amino acids. V was shortened by 4 bases and J by 6 bases, with 18 bases between the two germline ends.